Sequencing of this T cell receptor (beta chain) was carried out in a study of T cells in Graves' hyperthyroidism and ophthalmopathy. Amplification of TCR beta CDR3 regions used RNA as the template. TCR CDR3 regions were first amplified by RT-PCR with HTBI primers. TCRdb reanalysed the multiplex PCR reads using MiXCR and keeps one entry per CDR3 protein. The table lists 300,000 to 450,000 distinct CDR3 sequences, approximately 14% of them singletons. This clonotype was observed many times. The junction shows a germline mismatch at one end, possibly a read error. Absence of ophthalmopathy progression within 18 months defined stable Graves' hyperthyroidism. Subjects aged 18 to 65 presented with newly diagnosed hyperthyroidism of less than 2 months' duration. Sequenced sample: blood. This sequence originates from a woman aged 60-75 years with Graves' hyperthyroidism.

The CDR3 DNA reads as TGTGCCAGCAGTAGACAGGTGAAGACTGAAGCTTTCTTT. It codes for CASSRQVKTEAFF. V and J are TRBV6-2 or TRBV6-3 and TRBJ1-1; tentative D call: TRBD1 (6 bases). Germline CDR1 reads MNHEY; CDR2 reads SVGEGT. The CDR3 extends over 13 amino acids.